This T cell receptor beta chain was recovered during a study of shared T cell receptors in the human thymus. Using immunoSEQ multiplex PCR, the repertoire was profiled, and TCRdb retains in-frame clones only, with some absent. Seen here are some 700,000 clones, 70% to 90% observed once, and the top ten hold about 0.0098%. This CDR3 is built from 15 residues. The V gene's germline CDR1 is SNHLY and CDR2 FYNNEI. V dropped 5 bases and J dropped 0 bases, with 13 bases sitting between them. The same sample was also used in a study of human thymus T cells.

The TCR comes from a girl under three years old with a congenital heart defect. This chain uses TRBV2 with TRBJ1-1; no clear D. Sequences were obtained from thymocytes. The CDR3 loop is CASSRTSQVNTEAFF. The CDR3, as DNA: TGTGCCAGCAGTCGAACATCCCAGGTGAACACTGAAGCTTTCTTT.